The clone carrying this TCR beta chain has more than one count but fewer than ten. Its specificity is not known. This entry comes from a study of T cells after yellow fever vaccination. The overall study: Fractions with few cells were prepared using SMART-Seq v4 Ultra Low Input. General study findings and limits: Researchers noted that a small share of clonotypes showed up in both CD4 and CD8 compartments.

Germline V gene sequence: CDR1 LNHDA, CDR2 SQIVND (reference sequence). CDR3 length: 16 amino acids. The trim removed 7 bases at V and 3 bases at J, leaving 8 bases unmatched. Each CDR3 protein is one row after TCRdb ran MiXCR on the 5' RACE reads. The sample shows some 350,000 distinct CDR3 sequences, approximately 4% of them seen only once. This rearrangement joins TRBV19 to TRBJ2-3, with 12 positions matching TRBD1. The TCR originated in a man younger than 35 who received the YFV17D yellow fever vaccine. Here the sequenced sample was PBMCs, taken 5 days after the yellow fever booster vaccination. CDR3 loop: CASNPLGQGATDTQYF. The CDR3 region has the DNA TGTGCCAGTAATCCGTTGGGACAGGGGGCAACAGATACGCAGTATTTT.